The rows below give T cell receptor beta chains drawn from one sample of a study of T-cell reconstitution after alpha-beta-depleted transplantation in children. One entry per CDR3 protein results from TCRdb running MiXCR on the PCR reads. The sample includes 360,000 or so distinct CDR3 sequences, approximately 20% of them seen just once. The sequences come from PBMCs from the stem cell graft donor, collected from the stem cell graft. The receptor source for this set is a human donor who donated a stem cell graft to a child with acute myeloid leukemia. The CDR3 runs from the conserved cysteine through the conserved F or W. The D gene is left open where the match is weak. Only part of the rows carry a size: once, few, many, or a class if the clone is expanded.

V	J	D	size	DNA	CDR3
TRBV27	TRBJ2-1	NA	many	TGTGCCAGCAGTTTAAGAGGACCTCTCTACAATGAGCAGTTCTTC	CASSLRGPLYNEQFF
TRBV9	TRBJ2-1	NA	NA	TGTGCCAGCAGCGTAGAAATGGAGCAGTTCTTC	CASSVEMEQFF
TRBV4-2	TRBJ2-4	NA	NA	TGTGCCAGCAGCCAAGATGGGGGGGCCAAAAACATTCAGTACTTC	CASSQDGGAKNIQYF
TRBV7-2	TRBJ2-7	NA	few	TGTGCCAGCCCCCTCGCAAAGATGAGCGAGCAGTACTTC	CASPLAKMSEQYF
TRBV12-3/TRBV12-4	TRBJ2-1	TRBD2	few	TGTGCCAGCAGTTTAACTTCGGGACTAGCATTATCCCATGAGCAGTTCTTC	CASSLTSGLALSHEQFF
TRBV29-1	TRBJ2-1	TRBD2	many	TGCAGCGTTGAAGAGGGGACTAGCGGGTTCTTC	CSVEEGTSGFF
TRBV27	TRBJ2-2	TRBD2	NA	TGTGCCAGCAGTTTATGCGGGAGGGAAAGCGGGAGACGGAGCACCGGGGAGCTGTTTTTT	CASSLCGRESGRRSTGELFF
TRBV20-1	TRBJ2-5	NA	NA	TGCAGTGCTGGGTCGCAAGAGACCCAGTACTTC	CSAGSQETQYF
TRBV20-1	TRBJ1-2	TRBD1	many	TGCAGTGCCAAGCCTCAGGGGGCGCCAGGCTACACCTTC	CSAKPQGAPGYTF
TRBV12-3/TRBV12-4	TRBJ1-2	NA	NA	TGTGCCAGCACCACTTGGGGGGAAAGTGGCTACACCTTC	CASTTWGESGYTF
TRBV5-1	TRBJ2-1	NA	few	TGCGCCAGCAGTGACGTTAACAATGAGCAGTTCTTC	CASSDVNNEQFF
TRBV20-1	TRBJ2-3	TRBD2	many	TGCAGTGCTAGGACTAGCGGGAGCACTAGCACAGATACGCAGTATTTT	CSARTSGSTSTDTQYF
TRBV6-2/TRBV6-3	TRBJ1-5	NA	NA	TGTGCCAGCGGGGGGCAGTTCAATCAGCCCCAGCATTTT	CASGGQFNQPQHF
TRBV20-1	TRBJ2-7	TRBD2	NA	TGCAGTGCTAGAGATCGGGGGGGAAGGTCCTACGAGCAGTACTTC	CSARDRGGRSYEQYF
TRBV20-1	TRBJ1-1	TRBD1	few	TGCAGTGCCCTACCGGGACAGGACTTTGAAGCTTTCTTT	CSALPGQDFEAFF
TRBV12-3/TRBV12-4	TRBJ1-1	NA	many	TGTGCCAGCATAATGAATGGAGGGCAGAAAGCTTTCTTT	CASIMNGGQKAFF
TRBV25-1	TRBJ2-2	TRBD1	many	TGTGCCAGCAGTGAGGTGTACAGGGGGAGGACCGGGGAGCTGTTTTTT	CASSEVYRGRTGELFF
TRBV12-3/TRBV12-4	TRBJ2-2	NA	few	TGTGCCAGCAGTCCCACGGCGATCGGGGAGCTGTTTTTT	CASSPTAIGELFF
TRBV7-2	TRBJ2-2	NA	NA	TGTGCCAGCAGCTTAGGGTCAGGGGTGAACACCGGGGAGCTGTTTTTT	CASSLGSGVNTGELFF
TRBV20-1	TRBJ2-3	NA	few	TGCAGTGCTAGAGAGGGAATAGATACGCAGTATTTT	CSAREGIDTQYF
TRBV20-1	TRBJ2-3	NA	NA	TGCAGTGGATCGGGGGAAACGCAGTATTTT	CSGSGETQYF
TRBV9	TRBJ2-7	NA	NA	TGTGCCAGCAGCGCTCACGCAGGGGATTCCTACGAGCAGTACTTC	CASSAHAGDSYEQYF
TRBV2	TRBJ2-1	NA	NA	TGTGCCAGCAGATACAGGGTAGGGTTAGTTAATGAGCAGTTCTTC	CASRYRVGLVNEQFF
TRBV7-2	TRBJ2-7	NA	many	TGTGCCAGCAGCTTAGTCTACGAGCAGTACTTC	CASSLVYEQYF
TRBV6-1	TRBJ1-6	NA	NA	TGTGCCAGCAGCCTGACTGCGGTGGATTATAATTCACCCCTCCACTTT	CASSLTAVDYNSPLHF
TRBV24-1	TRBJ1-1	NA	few	TGTGCCACCAGTGAGGGAGGAGAAGCTTTCTTT	CATSEGGEAFF
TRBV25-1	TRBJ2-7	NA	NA	TGTGCCAGCAGTCGGGTAGCAACAGGGAAATACGAGCAGTACTTC	CASSRVATGKYEQYF
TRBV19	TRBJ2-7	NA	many	TGTGCCAGTAGCCACCTCAGACAGACCTACGAGCAGTACTTC	CASSHLRQTYEQYF
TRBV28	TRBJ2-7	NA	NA	TGTGCCAGCAGTTTGGAGGGAAGGCAGTACTTC	CASSLEGRQYF
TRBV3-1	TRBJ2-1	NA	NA	TGTGCCAGCAGCCAATACGGGAATGAGCAGTTCTTC	CASSQYGNEQFF
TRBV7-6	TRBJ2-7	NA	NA	TGTGCCAGCAGCTTATGGGGGGCGGACCGAGGTTACGAGCAGTACTTC	CASSLWGADRGYEQYF
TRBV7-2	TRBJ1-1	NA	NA	TGTGCCAGCAGCTTCGTGATGAACACTGAAGCTTTCTTT	CASSFVMNTEAFF